This is a list of T cell receptor beta chains from one sample in a study of blood T cell repertoires in COVID-19. Method: immunoSEQ multiplex PCR; TCRdb's copy keeps in-frame clones and lacks some. The sample lists some 170,000 clones; roughly 87% were seen once. The sequenced sample consisted of PBMCs or T cells enriched from blood (not recorded which). These receptor sequences come from a human donor with acute COVID-19. The donor label of this sample is uncertain. The CDR3 runs from the conserved cysteine through the conserved F or W. Fields, in order: D gene, clone size, J gene, V gene, CDR3 protein, CDR3 DNA. A D gene is named only where the DNA matches it firmly. Some rows mark clone size as missing; the rest say once, few, many or name a class of expanded clone.

d_gene: TRBD1
abundance: NA
j_gene: TRBJ2-7
v_gene: TRBV27
CDR3aa: CASLPGTGGREQYF
CDR3nt: TGTGCCAGCCTTCCCGGGACAGGGGGCCGGGAGCAGTACTTC

d_gene: NA
abundance: NA
j_gene: TRBJ2-3
v_gene: TRBV12-3/TRBV12-4
CDR3aa: CASSRYSDTQYF
CDR3nt: TGTGCCAGCAGCCGTTACTCAGATACGCAGTATTTT

d_gene: NA
abundance: NA
j_gene: TRBJ1-6
v_gene: TRBV6-5
CDR3aa: CASTAGLNSPLHF
CDR3nt: TGTGCCAGCACGGCAGGGCTCAATTCACCCCTCCACTTT

d_gene: NA
abundance: NA
j_gene: TRBJ2-2
v_gene: TRBV21-1
CDR3aa: CASYRLVGDTGELFF
CDR3nt: TGTGCCAGCTACAGACTAGTTGGGGACACCGGGGAGCTGTTTTTT

d_gene: NA
abundance: once
j_gene: TRBJ1-1
v_gene: TRBV5-5
CDR3aa: CASSLTAEAFF
CDR3nt: TGTGCCAGCAGCTTAACGGCTGAAGCTTTCTTT

d_gene: NA
abundance: NA
j_gene: TRBJ2-5
v_gene: TRBV20-1
CDR3aa: CSARVRETQYF
CDR3nt: TGCAGTGCTAGAGTTAGAGAGACCCAGTACTTC

d_gene: NA
abundance: NA
j_gene: TRBJ2-3
v_gene: TRBV18
CDR3aa: CASSPGGGSDTQYF
CDR3nt: TGTGCCAGCTCACCGGGGGGGGGCTCAGATACGCAGTATTTT

d_gene: NA
abundance: NA
j_gene: TRBJ1-1
v_gene: TRBV19
CDR3aa: CASTPGQMGTEAFF
CDR3nt: TGTGCCAGCACCCCCGGACAGATGGGCACTGAAGCTTTCTTT

d_gene: TRBD1
abundance: NA
j_gene: TRBJ2-2
v_gene: TRBV9
CDR3aa: CASSVAGGQGGTGELFF
CDR3nt: TGTGCCAGCAGCGTAGCCGGTGGACAGGGGGGCACCGGGGAGCTGTTTTTT

d_gene: TRBD1
abundance: NA
j_gene: TRBJ1-6
v_gene: TRBV5-4
CDR3aa: CASSLTGTGLGSPLHF
CDR3nt: TGTGCCAGCAGCCTAACCGGGACAGGGCTCGGATCACCCCTCCACTTT

d_gene: TRBD1
abundance: NA
j_gene: TRBJ1-2
v_gene: TRBV6-6
CDR3aa: CASSSRDSYGYTF
CDR3nt: TGTGCCAGCAGTTCCCGGGACAGCTATGGCTACACCTTC

d_gene: TRBD2
abundance: NA
j_gene: TRBJ2-3
v_gene: TRBV7-9
CDR3aa: CASSLVLAGGPTDTQYF
CDR3nt: TGTGCCAGCAGCTTAGTTCTAGCGGGGGGGCCCACAGATACGCAGTATTTT

d_gene: NA
abundance: NA
j_gene: TRBJ2-1
v_gene: TRBV28
CDR3aa: CASSLGGLSYNEQFF
CDR3nt: TGTGCCAGCAGTCTGGGGGGGCTTTCCTACAATGAGCAGTTCTTC

d_gene: NA
abundance: few
j_gene: TRBJ1-5
v_gene: TRBV30
CDR3aa: CAWSARGNQPQHF
CDR3nt: TGTGCCTGGAGTGCCAGGGGCAATCAGCCCCAGCATTTT

d_gene: TRBD2
abundance: NA
j_gene: TRBJ2-1
v_gene: TRBV6-5
CDR3aa: CASSYSLAGDGEQFF
CDR3nt: TGTGCCAGCAGTTACTCCCTAGCGGGGGACGGTGAGCAGTTCTTC

d_gene: NA
abundance: NA
j_gene: TRBJ1-2
v_gene: TRBV4-3
CDR3aa: CASSQVVRENAREGYTF
CDR3nt: TGCGCCAGCAGCCAAGTTGTGAGGGAAAACGCCCGAGAGGGCTACACCTTC

d_gene: NA
abundance: NA
j_gene: TRBJ1-1
v_gene: TRBV19
CDR3aa: CASRDLLTSEAFF
CDR3nt: TGTGCCAGTAGGGACTTATTAACAAGTGAAGCTTTCTTT